This T cell receptor delta chain was sequenced during a study of γδ T cells in repeated Plasmodium falciparum infection. Study at large: Malian children with intense seasonal malaria exposure were compared with matched Australian children. Over roughly 640 days, donors received four mosquito-bite P. falciparum NF54 infections. Samples were taken at baseline, before some infections, and 21 days after each. Regarding the study as a whole: Vgamma9/Vdelta2+ repertoires stayed stably polyclonal over time and infection.

TCRdb reran clone calling via CATT on the multiplex PCR reads. The profile shows 75,000 to 100,000 delta-chain clones, more than 1.4% of them singletons. The CDR3 runs 16 residues. Germline V gives CDR1 TSWWSYY, CDR2 QGS. This clone was found a few times. Its antigen is unidentified. This DNA translates differently at residue 3 from the TCRdb protein, which is that of a much larger clone; a read error is likely, and the protein shown is the DNA's own translation. Bulk repertoires came from Vgamma9/Vdelta2+ or Vdelta2-negative gammadelta T cells flow-sorted from PBMC. The chain joins TRDV1 to TRDJ1; TRDD3 aligns across 12 bases. In the absence of a J gene in TCRdb, the DNA was matched to germline to assign it here. This TCR derives from a pool of human donors (malaria-infected and uninfected, not separated). Sample: gamma-delta T cells from blood. CDR3 DNA: TGTGCTCGTGGGGACTCTACTGGGGGATACCCCGATAAACTCATCTTT. Its translation: CARGDSTGGYPDKLIF.